This entry concerns a single T cell receptor beta chain. Its antigen remains unidentified. The record originates from a study of cytomegalovirus exposure and HLA in healthy donors. Overall study findings and caveats: The authors considered a cluster of highly shared sequence variants likely to be a sequencing artifact. Rarity marked most TCR sequences, yet some public TCRs occurred in many donors.

The PCR had 60 Vbeta and 13 Jbeta primers. This table comes from immunoSEQ multiplex PCR, and its TCRdb copy is limited to in-frame clones, with some not included. The table has approximately 74,000 clones, about 60% seen once. Germline CDR1 SNHLY, CDR2 FYNNEI. With 5 bases removed from V and 4 bases from J, the gap between germline ends came to 13 bases. The CDR3 has 14 amino acids. The sequenced material came from PBMCs. This TCR was recovered from a man aged 25-45 years in good health and CMV-seropositive. The rearrangement uses TRBV2 and TRBJ2-3; D might be TRBD1 (6 bases). CDR3 nucleotide sequence: TGTGCCAGCAGTAACAGGGTTCGGGCAGATACGCAGTATTTT. Amino acids: CASSNRVRADTQYF. Combining the CDR3 with reference TRBV2 and TRBJ2-3 gives the whole variable domain EPEVTQTPSHQVTQMGQEVILRCVPISNHLYFYWYRQILGQKVEFLVSFYNNEISEKSEIFDDQFSVERPDGSNFTLKIRSTKLEDSAMYFCASSNRVRADTQYFGPGTRLTVL.